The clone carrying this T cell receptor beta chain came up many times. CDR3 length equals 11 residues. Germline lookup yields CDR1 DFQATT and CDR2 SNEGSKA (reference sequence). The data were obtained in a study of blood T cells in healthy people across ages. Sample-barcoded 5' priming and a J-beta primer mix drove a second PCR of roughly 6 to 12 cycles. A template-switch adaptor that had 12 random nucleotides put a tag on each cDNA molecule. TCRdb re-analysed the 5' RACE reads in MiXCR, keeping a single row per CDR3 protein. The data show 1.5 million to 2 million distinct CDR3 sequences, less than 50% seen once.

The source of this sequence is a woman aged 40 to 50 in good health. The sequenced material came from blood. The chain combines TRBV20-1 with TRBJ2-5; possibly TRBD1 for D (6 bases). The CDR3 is CSADRGETQYF. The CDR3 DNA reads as TGCAGCGCGGACAGAGGGGAGACCCAGTACTTC.